This T cell receptor (beta chain) was captured by sequencing in a study of T cells in localized non-small cell lung cancer. Produced via immunoSEQ multiplex PCR; TCRdb's table is partial and in-frame only. The sample lists around 83,000 clones; around three quarters were seen once. This receptor was identified in a man aged 35 to 69 with stage II squamous cell lung carcinoma. Sequenced here: PBMCs, sampled before any cancer treatment.

The CDR3 DNA reads TGTGCCAGCAGCGGACAGGGGGCGCTGGACACTGAAGCTTTCTTT. Residues: CASSGQGALDTEAFF. The chain joins TRBV7-3 to TRBJ1-1; 11 bases match TRBD1. Per the germline V gene, CDR1 is SGHTA and CDR2 is FQGTGA. The CDR3 loop spans 15 amino acids. Trimming at V came to 5 bases and at J to 3 bases, leaving 5 bases not matched to a gene.